The subject of this entry is one TCR beta chain. The CDR3 sequence is 16 residues long. Looked up from germline, CDR1 is LGHNA and CDR2 is YSLEER. V lost 4 bases to trimming and J lost 0 bases, with 13 bases between them. The source of the sample is a study of T cell changes during pregnancy in multiple sclerosis. The assay was immunoSEQ multiplex PCR, and TCRdb's table has in-frame clones only and misses some. The sample lists roughly 100,000 clones, 92% occurring once. The sequences come from peripheral blood, collected after pregnancy. This clonotype was obtained from a female donor with multiple sclerosis, enrolled in a pregnancy study. This chain joins TRBV4-3 and TRBJ1-3; D ambiguous. The CDR3 nucleotides read TGCGCCAGCAGCCCTCTCCCCGGGTTCTCTGGAAACACCATATATTTT. Encoded protein: CASSPLPGFSGNTIYF.